These T cell receptor beta chains were read from a single sample in a study of early T cells in non-severe SARS-CoV-2 infection. TCRdb recomputed calls from the 5' RACE reads with MiXCR, one row per CDR3 protein. The table records 30,000 to 40,000 distinct CDR3 sequences, under 4.5% of them present only once. Sequencing used whole blood. These receptors were obtained from an adult who was a healthcare worker with PCR-confirmed SARS-CoV-2 infection or an uninfected control (not recorded which). The CDR3 runs from the conserved cysteine through the conserved F or W. The D gene is left open where the match is weak. Size is omitted from some rows. Given values are once, few, many or a class for expanded clones.

CDR3 protein	CDR3 DNA	V gene	CDR3 length	J gene	clone size	D gene
CASSGDALADSPLHF	TGTGCCAGCAGTGGAGACGCCCTCGCGGATTCACCCCTCCACTTT	TRBV7-8	15	TRBJ1-6	many	NA
CASSFAGADEQFF	TGTGCCAGCAGCTTCGCGGGGGCGGATGAGCAGTTCTTC	TRBV7-3	13	TRBJ2-1	NA	NA
CASRSGTGNYEQYF	TGTGCCAGCAGATCCGGGACAGGCAACTACGAGCAGTACTTC	TRBV2	14	TRBJ2-7	many	TRBD1
CASSSVHEQYF	TGTGCCAGCAGTTCGGTGCACGAGCAGTACTTC	TRBV28	11	TRBJ2-7	many	NA
CASSLDEGGEQYF	TGTGCCAGCAGCTTAGATGAGGGAGGGGAGCAGTACTTC	TRBV7-2	13	TRBJ2-7	many	TRBD2
CASSVELGYEQYF	TGTGCCAGCAGTGTCGAATTGGGCTACGAGCAGTACTTC	TRBV6-1	13	TRBJ2-7	many	NA
CASFTTRGQEQFF	TGCGCCAGCTTTACAACTCGAGGACAGGAGCAGTTCTTC	TRBV5-1	13	TRBJ2-1	few	NA
CASSLTSGGPYTDTQYF	TGTGCCAGCAGTTTAACTAGCGGGGGGCCGTACACAGATACGCAGTATTTT	TRBV12-3/TRBV12-4	17	TRBJ2-3	many	TRBD2
CASSLAPSGGWTGELFF	TGTGCCAGCAGCTTAGCGCCTAGCGGGGGGTGGACCGGGGAGCTGTTTTTT	TRBV7-8	17	TRBJ2-2	few	TRBD2
CASSEDPNRPGTQYF	TGTGCCAGCAGTGAAGACCCCAACCGCCCCGGTACGCAGTATTTT	TRBV2	15	TRBJ2-3	NA	NA
CASRWAAQETQYF	TGTGCCAGTAGGTGGGCAGCACAAGAGACCCAGTACTTC	TRBV19	13	TRBJ2-5	many	NA
CASSFVTLQVGELFF	TGTGCCAGCAGCTTCGTGACTTTACAGGTCGGGGAGCTGTTTTTT	TRBV11-2	15	TRBJ2-2	many	NA
CASRDEAGGPRYNEQFF	TGTGCCAGCAGGGACGAAGCGGGGGGGCCGAGATACAATGAGCAGTTCTTC	TRBV12-3/TRBV12-4	17	TRBJ2-1	many	TRBD2
CSVRTGGAQGEQYF	TGCAGCGTCCGGACGGGAGGAGCCCAGGGTGAGCAGTACTTC	TRBV29-1	14	TRBJ2-7	many	TRBD2
CASSLGQRDTDTQYF	TGTGCCAGCAGCTTGGGGCAGCGGGACACAGATACGCAGTATTTT	TRBV5-6	15	TRBJ2-3	many	TRBD2
CSAKGRLYNEQFF	TGCAGTGCTAAGGGGCGACTTTACAATGAGCAGTTCTTC	TRBV20-1	13	TRBJ2-1	many	NA
CATSDLIEQFF	TGTGCCACCAGTGATTTGATAGAGCAGTTCTTC	TRBV24-1	11	TRBJ2-1	many	NA
CASSQDRKTPTTDTQYF	TGCGCCAGCAGCCAAGATCGTAAGACACCAACCACAGATACGCAGTATTTT	TRBV4-3	17	TRBJ2-3	NA	NA
CAISESLAGELFF	TGTGCCATCAGTGAGTCTTTGGCCGGGGAGCTGTTTTTT	TRBV10-3	13	TRBJ2-2	few	NA
CASSVNILNTEAFF	TGTGCCAGCAGCGTAAACATCCTGAACACTGAAGCTTTCTTT	TRBV9	14	TRBJ1-1	many	NA
CASRLNRADTQYF	TGTGCCAGCAGATTGAACAGGGCAGATACGCAGTATTTT	TRBV27	13	TRBJ2-3	many	NA
CASSFSGYEQYF	TGCGCCAGCAGCTTTAGCGGCTACGAGCAGTACTTC	TRBV5-1	12	TRBJ2-7	many	NA
CAWSSPFSYNEQFF	TGTGCCTGGAGCTCGCCTTTCTCCTACAATGAGCAGTTCTTC	TRBV30	14	TRBJ2-1	many	NA
CASSVSRPGVLVQETQYF	TGTGCCAGCAGTGTCTCGCGACCGGGAGTCCTAGTCCAAGAGACCCAGTACTTC	TRBV2	18	TRBJ2-5	NA	NA
CAIRGLKDTQYF	TGTGCCATCAGAGGACTGAAAGATACGCAGTATTTT	TRBV10-3	12	TRBJ2-3	many	NA
CSANEGTGHNEQYF	TGCAGTGCTAACGAAGGGACAGGGCACAACGAGCAGTACTTC	TRBV20-1	14	TRBJ2-7	many	TRBD1
CASTSWRRDVAGGNTIYF	TGTGCCAGCACCTCCTGGAGGCGCGATGTCGCCGGGGGAAACACCATATATTTT	TRBV6-2/TRBV6-3	18	TRBJ1-3	many	NA
CASSALAGSQTQYF	TGTGCCAGCAGCGCTTTAGCGGGGTCGCAGACCCAGTACTTC	TRBV9	14	TRBJ2-5	many	TRBD2
CASSRDQRPETQYF	TGTGCCAGCAGCAGGGACCAGCGGCCAGAGACCCAGTACTTC	TRBV7-2	14	TRBJ2-5	many	NA
CSASRQGAGAEAFF	TGCAGTGCTAGTCGACAGGGGGCCGGCGCTGAAGCTTTCTTT	TRBV20-1	14	TRBJ1-1	many	TRBD1
CASSRPLDTQYF	TGTGCCAGCAGCCGCCCCCTAGATACGCAGTATTTT	TRBV7-9	12	TRBJ2-3	few	NA
CASSLASGRMDKNIQYF	TGTGCCAGCAGCTTAGCGAGCGGGAGGATGGACAAAAACATTCAGTACTTC	TRBV7-2	17	TRBJ2-4	many	TRBD2
CASSPAADRSGNTIYF	TGTGCCAGCAGTCCGGCGGCAGATCGTTCTGGAAACACCATATATTTT	TRBV7-2	16	TRBJ1-3	few	NA
CAISGLAGVGYEQYF	TGTGCCATCAGCGGACTAGCGGGAGTCGGCTACGAGCAGTACTTC	TRBV10-3	15	TRBJ2-7	many	TRBD2
CASRRGLEQSGEQFF	TGTGCCAGCAGGAGGGGCCTGGAGCAATCGGGCGAGCAGTTCTTC	TRBV6-5	15	TRBJ2-1	many	NA
CSASGGSTEAFF	TGCAGTGCTAGCGGGGGATCCACTGAAGCTTTCTTT	TRBV20-1	12	TRBJ1-1	NA	NA
CSGTRVGGNQPQHF	TGCAGTGGGACCAGAGTTGGGGGCAATCAGCCCCAGCATTTT	TRBV20-1	14	TRBJ1-5	many	NA
CASRDFSYNSPLHF	TGTGCCAGCAGGGACTTCTCCTATAATTCACCCCTCCACTTT	TRBV2	14	TRBJ1-6	few	NA
CSVEDRRLAYNEQFF	TGCAGCGTTGAAGATCGGAGACTAGCCTACAATGAGCAGTTCTTC	TRBV29-1	15	TRBJ2-1	many	NA
CASKLDTSTDTQYF	TGCGCCAGCAAACTGGACACTAGCACAGATACGCAGTATTTT	TRBV10-2	14	TRBJ2-3	many	NA
CSAPRDSLSEQYF	TGCAGTGCCCCCCGGGACAGCCTCTCCGAGCAGTACTTC	TRBV20-1	13	TRBJ2-7	few	TRBD1